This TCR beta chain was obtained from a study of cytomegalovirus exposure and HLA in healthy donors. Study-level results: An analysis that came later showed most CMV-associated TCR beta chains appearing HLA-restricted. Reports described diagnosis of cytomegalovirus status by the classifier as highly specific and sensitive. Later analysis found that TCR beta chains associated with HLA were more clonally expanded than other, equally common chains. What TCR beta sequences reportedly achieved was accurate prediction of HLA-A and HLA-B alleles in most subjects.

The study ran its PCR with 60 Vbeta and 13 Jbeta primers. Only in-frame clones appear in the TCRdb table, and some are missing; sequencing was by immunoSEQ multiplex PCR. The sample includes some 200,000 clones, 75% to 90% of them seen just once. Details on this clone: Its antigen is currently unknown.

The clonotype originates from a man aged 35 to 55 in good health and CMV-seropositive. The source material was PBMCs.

The CDR3 DNA sequence: TGTGCCAGCAGTTTGGGACAGGGGTTGAACACTGAAGCTTTCTTT. Translation gives CASSLGQGLNTEAFF. J is TRBJ1-1 and V is TRBV28; 10 nucleotides line up with TRBD1. CDR3 length: 15 amino acids. Trimming cost V 3 bases and J 0 bases; bases outside gene matches: 1. Germline CDR1 reads MDHEN; CDR2 reads SYDVKM.